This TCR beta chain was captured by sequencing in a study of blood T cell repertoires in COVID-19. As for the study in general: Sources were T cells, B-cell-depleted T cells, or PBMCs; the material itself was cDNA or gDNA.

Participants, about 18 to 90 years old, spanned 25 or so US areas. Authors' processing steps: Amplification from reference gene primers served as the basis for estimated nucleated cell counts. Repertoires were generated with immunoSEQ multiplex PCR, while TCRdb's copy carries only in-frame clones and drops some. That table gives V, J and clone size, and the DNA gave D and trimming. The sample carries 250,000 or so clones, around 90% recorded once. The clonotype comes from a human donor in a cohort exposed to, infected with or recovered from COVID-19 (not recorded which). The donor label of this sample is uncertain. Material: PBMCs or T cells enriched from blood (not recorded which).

The CDR3 sequence is CASRPGTGYGYTF. In DNA, the CDR3 is TGTGCCAGCAGGCCCGGGACAGGGTACGGCTACACCTTC. The V and J genes are TRBV12-3 or TRBV12-4 and TRBJ1-2, with 9 positions matching TRBD1. The CDR3 sequence is 13 residues long. V lost 6 bases to trimming and J lost 8 bases; unmatched junction nucleotides: 7.